This T cell receptor (beta chain) was identified in a study of CD8 T cells in ankylosing spondylitis. Regarding this clonotype: The target antigen is unknown.

Findings and caveats of the study: Roughly 8 highly homologous variants formed a TCR beta motif that appeared characteristic of ankylosing spondylitis blood.

In germline, CDR1 is SGHRS, CDR2 YFSETQ. Trimming removed 1 base from V and 6 bases from J; junction bases left unmatched: 11. The CDR3 contains 17 residues. Generation of TCR beta libraries employed quantitative 5'-RACE incorporating molecular barcodes. MiXCR was run by TCRdb on the 5' RACE reads, yielding one entry per CDR3 protein. The table lists approximately 220,000 distinct CDR3 sequences, approximately 20% of them singletons. The chain couples TRBV5-1 to TRBJ2-3, with 10 bases that match TRBD2. This clonotype was obtained from a male donor with ankylosing spondylitis. Sequencing used blood, either unsorted or a sorted T cell fraction (not recorded which). CDR3 nucleotides: TGCGCCAGCAGCTTGAATACCCTAGCGGGGGTTGCTGATACGCAGTATTTT. Residues: CASSLNTLAGVADTQYF.